The 19 T cell receptor beta chains below come from one sample, sequenced in a study of blood T cell repertoires in COVID-19. Measured with immunoSEQ multiplex PCR; TCRdb has only the in-frame clones, and not every one. The sample has some 200,000 clones; around 84% are singletons. Sample: peripheral blood. Receptors were obtained from a human donor in a cohort sampled during active COVID-19.

The chain combines TRBV2 with TRBJ1-2; possible D gene TRBD1, 5 bases. The germline V gene has CDR1 SNHLY and CDR2 FYNNEI. There are 16 residues in the CDR3. V lost 4 bases, J lost 8 bases, and 23 bases lay in between. The DNA for the CDR3 is TGTGCCAGCAGTGGGGGGAGGAGGGAGGTTAATGACGGCTACACCTTC. Translated, it gives CASSGGRREVNDGYTF.

This chain joins TRBV11-1 and TRBJ2-5, with TRBD1 as a possible D gene (5 bases). The CDR3 loop spans 13 amino acids. Per germline, CDR1 SGHAT and CDR2 FQDESV (reference sequence). V lost 3 bases, J lost 2 bases, and 7 bases lay in between. The DNA for the CDR3 is TGTGCCAGCAGCTTCAGACAGCAAGAGACCCAGTACTTC. Translated, it gives CASSFRQQETQYF.

The gene calls are TRBV2 and TRBJ2-5; 11 bases match TRBD2. V lost 5 bases to trimming and J lost 4 bases; unmatched junction nucleotides: 15. Germline V gene lookup returns CDR1 SNHLY and CDR2 FYNNEI. The CDR3 length is 18 residues. The CDR3 sequence is CASSNWGTSGPQVETQYF. The CDR3 nucleotides are TGTGCCAGCAGTAATTGGGGGACTAGCGGCCCTCAGGTAGAGACCCAGTACTTC.

The CDR3 nucleotides are TGTGCCAGCAGCTCTTTAGGGGCGGGATACGAGCAGTACTTC. Amino acids: CASSSLGAGYEQYF. The rearrangement uses TRBV7-6 and TRBJ2-7; the D gene is possibly TRBD2 (6 bases). Germline V gene lookup returns CDR1 SGHVS and CDR2 FNYEAQ. The CDR3 contains 14 residues. V lost 4 bases and J lost 4, with 14 bases in between.

The J gene is TRBJ2-3, the V gene TRBV2; D is perhaps TRBD2 (5 bases). The V gene's germline CDR1 is SNHLY and CDR2 FYNNEI. Trimming took 6 bases from V and 4 from J, leaving 8 bases between them. This CDR3 comprises 12 residues. The CDR3 protein is CASSGLSDTQYF. For the CDR3, the DNA is TGTGCCAGCAGCGGACTGTCAGATACGCAGTATTTT.

A remark on this clone: Other DNA sequences in this sample translate to the same CDR3. This chain links TRBV27 with TRBJ1-5; 9 bases are a match to TRBD1. The CDR3 is made up of 16 amino acids. From germline, CDR1 is MNHEY and CDR2 SMNVEV (reference sequence). The V segment lost 6 bases and the J segment 0 bases; nucleotides outside the gene matches: 6. The CDR3 region has the DNA TGTGCCAGCAGCCCCCTGGACAGGGGTAGCAATCAGCCCCAGCATTTT. It specifies CASSPLDRGSNQPQHF.

The chain couples TRBV5-6 to TRBJ2-6, with 8 nucleotides matching TRBD1. V lost 1 base to trimming and J lost 2 bases; unmatched junction nucleotides: 5. The CDR3 runs to 17 residues. Per the germline V gene, CDR1 is SGHDT and CDR2 is YYEEEE. The CDR3 loop is CASSLRAGGPGANVLTF. The CDR3 DNA reads TGTGCCAGCAGCTTGAGGGCAGGGGGCCCTGGGGCCAACGTCCTGACTTTC.

The chain combines TRBV2 with TRBJ1-5; 7 nucleotides match TRBD1. The junction had 4 bases not matched to a gene; V was cut back by 4 bases and J by 1 base. CDR1 is SNHLY and CDR2 is FYNNEI in the germline V gene. This CDR3 contains 15 residues. CDR3: CASSGTGLSNQPQHF. CDR3 nucleotides: TGTGCCAGCAGTGGGACAGGTCTGAGCAATCAGCCCCAGCATTTT.

The V call is TRBV2, the J call TRBJ1-4; D is unclear. The length of the CDR3 is 14 residues. V was cut by 4 bases and J by 4 bases, with 10 bases left in between. The germline CDR1 and CDR2 sequences are SNHLY and FYNNEI. The CDR3 sequence: CASSVGGYNEKLFF. The CDR3 DNA sequence: TGTGCCAGCAGTGTGGGAGGGTATAATGAAAAACTGTTTTTT.

The chain joins TRBV24-1 to TRBJ1-1, with 8 bases that match TRBD1. Germline values: CDR1 KGHDR, CDR2 SFDVKD. The CDR3 sequence is 15 residues long. Losses at the gene ends were 7 bases for V and 2 bases for J; bases not matched to a gene: 8. The CDR3 is CATRTPTGDNTEAFF. DNA for the CDR3: TGTGCCACCAGGACTCCGACAGGGGACAACACTGAAGCTTTCTTT.

This clone was seen a handful of times. V is TRBV30 and J is TRBJ1-2; 8 bases map to TRBD1. This CDR3 is built from 16 residues. Germline assignment: CDR1 GTSNPN and CDR2 SVGIG (reference sequence). V lost 3 bases and J lost 4; bases outside the gene matches: 13. CDR3 sequence: CAWSGAQQGGIYGYTF. The DNA of the CDR3 is TGTGCCTGGAGCGGGGCGCAACAGGGGGGGATCTATGGCTACACCTTC.

The rearrangement uses TRBV27 and TRBJ2-1; D is unclear. The CDR3 runs to 16 residues. Germline values: CDR1 MNHEY, CDR2 SMNVEV (reference sequence). Trimming took 7 bases from V and 2 from J, leaving 18 bases between them. The CDR3 nucleotides are TGTGCCAGCACCTCTCCTCAGGAAGGCCCCTACAATGAGCAGTTCTTC. Protein sequence: CASTSPQEGPYNEQFF.

V gene TRBV2 combines with J gene TRBJ2-5; D might be TRBD2 (6 bases). The ends were cut back, 3 bases at V and 5 bases at J, with 16 bases in the middle. CDR3 size: 15 residues. Germline assignment: CDR1 SNHLY and CDR2 FYNNEI. For the CDR3, the DNA is TGTGCCAGCAGTGAGTTCACTAGCATTAGGGAGACCCAGTACTTC. Its translation: CASSEFTSIRETQYF.

This rearrangement joins TRBV19 to TRBJ1-1, with D maybe TRBD1 (5 bases). The V end was cut by 4 bases, the J end by 4 bases, with 10 bases between. Germline V gene lookup returns CDR1 LNHDA and CDR2 SQIVND (reference sequence). This CDR3 region has 13 residues. CDR3 region: CASSNGAPTEAFF. The DNA of the CDR3 is TGTGCCAGTAGTAATGGGGCCCCCACTGAAGCTTTCTTT.

The chain links TRBV3-1 (or the pseudogene TRBV3-2) to TRBJ1-1, with 9 positions matching TRBD1. The V and J ends lost 4 bases and 0 bases, in that order; junction bases with no gene match: 6. Germline CDR1 is LGHDT and CDR2 is YNNKEL (reference sequence). This CDR3 spans 16 amino acids. CDR3 protein: CASSLDRGLMNTEAFF. The CDR3 DNA follows: TGTGCCAGCAGCCTGGACAGGGGTCTCATGAACACTGAAGCTTTCTTT.

The chain's CDR3 is CASSFQGDTEAFF. The CDR3 DNA reads TGTGCCAGCAGCTTTCAGGGCGACACTGAAGCTTTCTTT. This chain links TRBV11-2 with TRBJ1-1; possible D gene TRBD1, 5 bases. Germline V lookup: CDR1 SGHAT, CDR2 FQNNGV. V lost 3 bases to trimming and J lost 3 bases, with 8 bases between them. The CDR3 is 13 amino acids.

The J gene is TRBJ2-2, the V gene TRBV18; possibly TRBD2 for D (6 bases). There are 18 residues in the CDR3. Per the germline V gene, CDR1 is KGHSH and CDR2 is LQKENI. The V gene lost 3 bases and the J gene lost 0 bases, with 17 bases spanning the gap. Here the CDR3 DNA reads TGTGCCAGCTCACCCCGGACCCATAGCGGAGCGAACACCGGGGAGCTGTTTTTT. Amino acid sequence: CASSPRTHSGANTGELFF.

This clone occurred a few times. The chain is built from TRBV5-1 and TRBJ2-7; TRBD2 agrees at 13 bases. The CDR3 extends over 15 amino acids. Germline loops: CDR1 SGHRS, CDR2 YFSETQ. V shed 4 bases, J shed 2 bases, and the junction held 3 bases outside the gene matches. The CDR3 bases are TGCGCCAGCAGCGGGGGACTAGCGGGAACCTACGAGCAGTACTTC. It yields the protein CASSGGLAGTYEQYF.

This chain links TRBV28 with TRBJ2-1, with 9 bases lining up with TRBD2. CDR1 and CDR2 (germline): MDHEN, SYDVKM. The CDR3 is 16 residues long. Trimming removed 4 bases from V and 4 bases from J; junction bases left unmatched: 8. CDR3: CASSSPSGIHYNEQFF. The DNA for the CDR3 is TGTGCCAGCAGTTCCCCTAGCGGGATACATTACAATGAGCAGTTCTTC.